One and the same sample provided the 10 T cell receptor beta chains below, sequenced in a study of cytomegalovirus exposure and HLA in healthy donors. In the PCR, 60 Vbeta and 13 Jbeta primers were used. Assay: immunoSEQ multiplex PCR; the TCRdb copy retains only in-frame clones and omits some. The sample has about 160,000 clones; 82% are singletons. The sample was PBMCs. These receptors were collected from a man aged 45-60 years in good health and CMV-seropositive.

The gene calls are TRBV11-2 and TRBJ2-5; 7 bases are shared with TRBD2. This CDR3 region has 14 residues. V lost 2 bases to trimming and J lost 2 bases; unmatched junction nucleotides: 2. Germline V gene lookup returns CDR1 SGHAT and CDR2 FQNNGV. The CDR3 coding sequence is TGTGCCAGCAGCTTAAGGGACTATCAAGAGACCCAGTACTTC. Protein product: CASSLRDYQETQYF.

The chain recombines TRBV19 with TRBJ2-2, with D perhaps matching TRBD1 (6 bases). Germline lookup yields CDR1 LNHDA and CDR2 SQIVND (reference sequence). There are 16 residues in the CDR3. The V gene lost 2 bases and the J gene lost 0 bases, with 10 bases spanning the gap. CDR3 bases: TGTGCCAGTAGTATAATCGACAGGACGAACACCGGGGAGCTGTTTTTT. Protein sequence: CASSIIDRTNTGELFF.

Written as DNA, the CDR3 is TGTGCCAGCAGCACCCCAGCGGGACTCTTAAAAAATGAGCAGTTCTTC. Translating it yields CASSTPAGLLKNEQFF. The chain carries TRBV2 and TRBJ2-1; 7 nucleotides agree with TRBD2. CDR3 length equals 16 residues. Trimming cost V 6 bases and J 7 bases; bases outside gene matches: 15. The germline gives CDR1 SNHLY, CDR2 FYNNEI.

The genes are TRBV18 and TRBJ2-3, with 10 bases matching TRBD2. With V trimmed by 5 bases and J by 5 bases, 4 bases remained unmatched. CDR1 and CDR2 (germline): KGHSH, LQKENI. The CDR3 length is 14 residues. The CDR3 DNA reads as TGTGCCAGCTCAGCGGGACTAGCGATAGATACGCAGTATTTT. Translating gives CASSAGLAIDTQYF.

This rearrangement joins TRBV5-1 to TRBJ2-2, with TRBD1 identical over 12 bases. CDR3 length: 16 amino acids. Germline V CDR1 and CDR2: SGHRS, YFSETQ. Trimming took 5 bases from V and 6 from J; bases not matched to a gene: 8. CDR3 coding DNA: TGCGCCAGCAGGTTACCGGGACAGGGGGCGGCCGGGGAGCTGTTTTTT. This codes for CASRLPGQGAAGELFF.

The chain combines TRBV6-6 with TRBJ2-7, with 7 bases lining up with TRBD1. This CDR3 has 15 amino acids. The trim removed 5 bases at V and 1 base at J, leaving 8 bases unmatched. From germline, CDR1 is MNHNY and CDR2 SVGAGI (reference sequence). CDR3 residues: CASSTGTVTSYEQYF. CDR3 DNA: TGTGCCAGCAGTACCGGGACAGTCACGTCCTACGAGCAGTACTTC.

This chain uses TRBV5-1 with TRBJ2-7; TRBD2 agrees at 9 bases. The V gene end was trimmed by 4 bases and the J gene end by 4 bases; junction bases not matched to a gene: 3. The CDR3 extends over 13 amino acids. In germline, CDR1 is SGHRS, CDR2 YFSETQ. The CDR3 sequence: CASSQLAGYEQYF. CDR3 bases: TGCGCCAGCAGCCAGCTAGCGGGATACGAGCAGTACTTC.

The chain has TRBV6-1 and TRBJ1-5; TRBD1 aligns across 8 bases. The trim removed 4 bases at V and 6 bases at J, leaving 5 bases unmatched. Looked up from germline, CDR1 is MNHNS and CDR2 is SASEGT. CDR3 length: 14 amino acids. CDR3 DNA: TGTGCCAGCAGTGGTGACAGGGGTGGTCAGCCCCAGCATTTT. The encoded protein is CASSGDRGGQPQHF.

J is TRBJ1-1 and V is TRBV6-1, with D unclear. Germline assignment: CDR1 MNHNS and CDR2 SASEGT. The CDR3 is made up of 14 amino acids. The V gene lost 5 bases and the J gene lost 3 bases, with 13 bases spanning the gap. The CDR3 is CASSYSRIYTEAFF. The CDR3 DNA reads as TGTGCCAGCAGTTATTCCAGGATTTACACTGAAGCTTTCTTT.

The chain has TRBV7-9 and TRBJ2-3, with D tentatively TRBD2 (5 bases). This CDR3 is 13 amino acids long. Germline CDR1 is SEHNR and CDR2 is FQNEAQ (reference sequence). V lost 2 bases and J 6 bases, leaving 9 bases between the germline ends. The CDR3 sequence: CASSLRELDTQYF. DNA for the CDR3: TGTGCCAGCAGCTTAAGGGAGCTCGATACGCAGTATTTT.